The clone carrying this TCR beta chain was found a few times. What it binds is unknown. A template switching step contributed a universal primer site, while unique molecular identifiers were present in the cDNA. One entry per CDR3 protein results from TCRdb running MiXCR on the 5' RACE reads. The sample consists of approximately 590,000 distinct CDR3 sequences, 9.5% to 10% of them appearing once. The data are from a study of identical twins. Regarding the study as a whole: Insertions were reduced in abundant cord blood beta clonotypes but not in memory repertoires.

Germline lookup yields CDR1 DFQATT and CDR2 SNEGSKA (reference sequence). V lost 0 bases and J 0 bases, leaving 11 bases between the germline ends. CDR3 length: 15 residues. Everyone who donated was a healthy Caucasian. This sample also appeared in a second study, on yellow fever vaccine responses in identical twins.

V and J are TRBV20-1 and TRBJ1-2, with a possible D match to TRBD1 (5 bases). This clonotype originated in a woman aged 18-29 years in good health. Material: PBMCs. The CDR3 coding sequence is TGCAGTGCTAGAGACGCGGGGCCGACTAACTATGGCTACACCTTC. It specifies CSARDAGPTNYGYTF.